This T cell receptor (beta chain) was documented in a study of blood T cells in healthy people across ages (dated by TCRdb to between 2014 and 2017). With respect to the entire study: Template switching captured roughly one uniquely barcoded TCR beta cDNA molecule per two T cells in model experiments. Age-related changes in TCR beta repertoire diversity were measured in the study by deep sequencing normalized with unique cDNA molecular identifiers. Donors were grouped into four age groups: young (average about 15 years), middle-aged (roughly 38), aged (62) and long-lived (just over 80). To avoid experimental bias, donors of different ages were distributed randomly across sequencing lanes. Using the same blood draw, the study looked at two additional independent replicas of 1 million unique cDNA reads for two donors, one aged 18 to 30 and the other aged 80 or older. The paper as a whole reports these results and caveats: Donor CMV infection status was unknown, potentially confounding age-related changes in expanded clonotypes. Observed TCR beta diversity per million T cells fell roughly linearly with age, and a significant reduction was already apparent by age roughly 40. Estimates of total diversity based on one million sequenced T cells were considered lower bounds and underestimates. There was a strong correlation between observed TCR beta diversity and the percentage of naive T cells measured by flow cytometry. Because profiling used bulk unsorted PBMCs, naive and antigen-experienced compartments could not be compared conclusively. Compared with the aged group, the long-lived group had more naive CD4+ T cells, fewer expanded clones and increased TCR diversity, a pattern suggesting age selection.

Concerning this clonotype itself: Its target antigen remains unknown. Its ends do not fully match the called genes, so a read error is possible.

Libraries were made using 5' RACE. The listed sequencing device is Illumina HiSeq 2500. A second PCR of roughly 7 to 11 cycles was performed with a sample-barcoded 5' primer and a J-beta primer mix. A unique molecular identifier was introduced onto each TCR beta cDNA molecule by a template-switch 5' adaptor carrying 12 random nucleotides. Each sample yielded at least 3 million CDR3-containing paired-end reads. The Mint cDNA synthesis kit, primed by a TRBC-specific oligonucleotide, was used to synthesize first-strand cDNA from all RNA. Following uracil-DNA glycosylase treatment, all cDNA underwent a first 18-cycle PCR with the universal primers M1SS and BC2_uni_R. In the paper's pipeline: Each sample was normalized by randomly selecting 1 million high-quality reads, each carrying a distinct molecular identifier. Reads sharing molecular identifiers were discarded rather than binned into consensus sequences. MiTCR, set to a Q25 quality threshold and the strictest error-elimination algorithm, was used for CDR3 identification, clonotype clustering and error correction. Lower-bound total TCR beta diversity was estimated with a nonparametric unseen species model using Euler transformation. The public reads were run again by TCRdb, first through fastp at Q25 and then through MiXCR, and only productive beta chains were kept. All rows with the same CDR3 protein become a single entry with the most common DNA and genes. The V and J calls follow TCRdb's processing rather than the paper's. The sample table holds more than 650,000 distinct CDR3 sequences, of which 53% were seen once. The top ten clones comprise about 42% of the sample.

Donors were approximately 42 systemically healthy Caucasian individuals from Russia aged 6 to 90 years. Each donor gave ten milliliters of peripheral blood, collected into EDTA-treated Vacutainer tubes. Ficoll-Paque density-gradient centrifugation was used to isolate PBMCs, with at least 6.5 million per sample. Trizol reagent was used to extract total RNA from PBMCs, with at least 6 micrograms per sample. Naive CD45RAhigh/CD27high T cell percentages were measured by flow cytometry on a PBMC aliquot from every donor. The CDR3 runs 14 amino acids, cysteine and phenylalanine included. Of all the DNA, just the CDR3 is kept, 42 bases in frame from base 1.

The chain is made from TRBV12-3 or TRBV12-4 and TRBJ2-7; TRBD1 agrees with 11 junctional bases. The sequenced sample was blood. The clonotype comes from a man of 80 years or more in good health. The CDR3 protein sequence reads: CVSRTGGGSYEQYF. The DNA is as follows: TGTGTCAGCAGGACAGGGGGCGGTTCCTACGAGCAGTACTTC.